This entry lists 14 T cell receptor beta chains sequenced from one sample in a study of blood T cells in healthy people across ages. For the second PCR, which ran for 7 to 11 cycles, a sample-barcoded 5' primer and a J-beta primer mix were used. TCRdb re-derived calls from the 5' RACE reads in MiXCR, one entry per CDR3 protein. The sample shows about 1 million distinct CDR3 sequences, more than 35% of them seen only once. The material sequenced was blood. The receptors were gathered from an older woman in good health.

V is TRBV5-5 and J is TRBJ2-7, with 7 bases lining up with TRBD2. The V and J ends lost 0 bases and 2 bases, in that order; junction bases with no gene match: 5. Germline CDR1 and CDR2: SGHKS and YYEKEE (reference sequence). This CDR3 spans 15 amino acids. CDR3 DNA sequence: TGTGCCAGCAGCTTGGCCCCCGGGACTACCTACGAGCAGTACTTC. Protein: CASSLAPGTTYEQYF.

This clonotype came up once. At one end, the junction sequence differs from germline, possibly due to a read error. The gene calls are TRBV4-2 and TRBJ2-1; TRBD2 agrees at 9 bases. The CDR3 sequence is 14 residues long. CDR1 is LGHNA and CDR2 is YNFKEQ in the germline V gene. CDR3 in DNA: TGTACCAGCAGCCAGGGACTAGCTCCGGATGAGCAGTTCTTC. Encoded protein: CTSSQGLAPDEQFF.

The DNA of the CDR3 is TGTGCCAGCAGCTTAGTTCTAAGGGGCGGAGATACGCAGTATTTT. It specifies CASSLVLRGGDTQYF. J is TRBJ2-3 and V is TRBV7-2; D may be TRBD1 (5 bases). This CDR3 region has 15 residues. Germline V lookup: CDR1 SGHTA, CDR2 FQGNSA. V was cut by 1 base and J by 5 bases, with 13 bases left in between.

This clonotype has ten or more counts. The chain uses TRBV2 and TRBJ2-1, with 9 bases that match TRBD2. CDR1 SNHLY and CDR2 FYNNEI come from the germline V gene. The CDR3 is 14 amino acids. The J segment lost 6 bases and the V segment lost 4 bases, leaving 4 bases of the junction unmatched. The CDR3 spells CASSVAGGLNEQFF. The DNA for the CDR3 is TGTGCCAGCAGTGTCGCGGGAGGGCTCAATGAGCAGTTCTTC.

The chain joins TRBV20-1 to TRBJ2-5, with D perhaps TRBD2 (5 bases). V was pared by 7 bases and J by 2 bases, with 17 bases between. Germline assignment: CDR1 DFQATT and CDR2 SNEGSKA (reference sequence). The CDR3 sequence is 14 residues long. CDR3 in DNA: TGCAGTGGCAAGAACAGACTACTTCAAGAGACCCAGTACTTC. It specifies CSGKNRLLQETQYF.

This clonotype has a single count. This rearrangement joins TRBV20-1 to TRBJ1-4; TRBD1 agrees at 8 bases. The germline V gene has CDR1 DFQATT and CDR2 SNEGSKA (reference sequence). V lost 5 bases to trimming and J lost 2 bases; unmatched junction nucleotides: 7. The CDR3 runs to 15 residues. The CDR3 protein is CSAEAGGATNEKLFF. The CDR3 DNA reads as TGCAGTGCTGAAGCAGGGGGCGCGACTAATGAAAAACTGTTTTTT.

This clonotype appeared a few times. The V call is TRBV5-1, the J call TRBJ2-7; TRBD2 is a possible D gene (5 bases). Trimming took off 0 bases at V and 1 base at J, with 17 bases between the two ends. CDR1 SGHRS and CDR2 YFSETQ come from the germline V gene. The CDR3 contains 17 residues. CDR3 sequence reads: CASSLDPTRSGSYEQYF. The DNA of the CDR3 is TGCGCCAGCAGCTTGGACCCAACGAGGAGCGGTTCCTACGAGCAGTACTTC.

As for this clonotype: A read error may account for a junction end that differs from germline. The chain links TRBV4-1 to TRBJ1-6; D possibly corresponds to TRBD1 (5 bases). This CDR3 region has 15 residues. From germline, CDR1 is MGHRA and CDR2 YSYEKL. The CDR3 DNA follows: TGCGCCAGCAGCCCCCCGCTGGGGGACCATTCGCCCCTCCACTTT. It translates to CASSPPLGDHSPLHF.

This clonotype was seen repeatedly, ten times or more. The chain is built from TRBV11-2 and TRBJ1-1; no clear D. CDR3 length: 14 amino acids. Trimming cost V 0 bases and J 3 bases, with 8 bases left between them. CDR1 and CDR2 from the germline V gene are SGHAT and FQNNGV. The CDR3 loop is CASSLEPGYTEAFF. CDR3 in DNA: TGTGCCAGCAGCTTAGAGCCGGGATACACTGAAGCTTTCTTT.

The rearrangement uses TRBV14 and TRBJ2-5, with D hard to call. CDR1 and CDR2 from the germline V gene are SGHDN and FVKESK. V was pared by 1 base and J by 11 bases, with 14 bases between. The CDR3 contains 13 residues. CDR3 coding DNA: TGTGCCAGCAGCCAAGCACTGTACAATGAGCAGTACTTC. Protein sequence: CASSQALYNEQYF.

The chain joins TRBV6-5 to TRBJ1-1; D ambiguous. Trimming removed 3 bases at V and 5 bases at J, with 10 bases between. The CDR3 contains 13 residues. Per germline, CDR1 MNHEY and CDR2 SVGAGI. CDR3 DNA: TGTGCCAGCAGTTATCAAGGGAGGACTGAAGCTTTCTTT. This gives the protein CASSYQGRTEAFF.

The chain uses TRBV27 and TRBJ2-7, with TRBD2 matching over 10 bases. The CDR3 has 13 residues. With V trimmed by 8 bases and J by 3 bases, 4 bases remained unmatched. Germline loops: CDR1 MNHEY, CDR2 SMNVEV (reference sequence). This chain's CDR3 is CASGTSVIYEQYF. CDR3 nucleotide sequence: TGTGCCAGCGGGACTAGCGTTATCTACGAGCAGTACTTC.

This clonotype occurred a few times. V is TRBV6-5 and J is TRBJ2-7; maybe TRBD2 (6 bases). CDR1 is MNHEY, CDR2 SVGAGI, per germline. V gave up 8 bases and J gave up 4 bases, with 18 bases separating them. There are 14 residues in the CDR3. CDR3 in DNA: TGTGCCAGCCGGCCGGGGGTTACTAGTTACGAGCAGTACTTC. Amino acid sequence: CASRPGVTSYEQYF.

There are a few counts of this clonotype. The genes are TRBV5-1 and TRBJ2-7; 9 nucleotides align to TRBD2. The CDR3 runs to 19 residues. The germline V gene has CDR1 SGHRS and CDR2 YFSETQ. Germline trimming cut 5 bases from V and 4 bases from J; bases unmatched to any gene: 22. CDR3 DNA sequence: TGCGCCAGCAGGGCCGGCCTGCGACAAATAGCGGGAGAGTTGTACGAGCAGTACTTC. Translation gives CASRAGLRQIAGELYEQYF.